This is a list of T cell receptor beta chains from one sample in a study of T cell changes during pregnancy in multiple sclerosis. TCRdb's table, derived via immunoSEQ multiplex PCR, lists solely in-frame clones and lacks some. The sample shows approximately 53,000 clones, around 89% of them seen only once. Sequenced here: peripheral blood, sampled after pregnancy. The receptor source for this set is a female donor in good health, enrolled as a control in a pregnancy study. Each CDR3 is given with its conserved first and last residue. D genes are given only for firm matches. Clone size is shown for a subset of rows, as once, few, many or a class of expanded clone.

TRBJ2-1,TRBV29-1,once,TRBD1,CSARLGTALYNEQFF,TGCAGCGCACGCCTCGGGACAGCCCTCTACAATGAGCAGTTCTTC
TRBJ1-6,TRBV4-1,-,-,CASRTAGTQSPLHF,TGCGCCAGCAGGACTGCCGGGACTCAAAGTCCCCTCCACTTT
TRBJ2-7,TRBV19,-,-,CASTHRDFYEQYF,TGTGCCAGTACCCACAGGGATTTCTACGAGCAGTACTTC
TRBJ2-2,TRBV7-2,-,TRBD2,CASSLGLAAGELFF,TGTGCCAGCAGCTTAGGGCTAGCGGCCGGGGAGCTGTTTTTT
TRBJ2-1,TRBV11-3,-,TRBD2,CASSPTRREGRHEQFF,TGTGCCAGCAGCCCAACTAGGCGGGAGGGCCGCCATGAGCAGTTCTTC
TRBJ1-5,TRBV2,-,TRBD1,CASSEIGQGAQPQHF,TGTGCCAGCAGTGAAATAGGACAGGGGGCTCAGCCCCAGCATTTT
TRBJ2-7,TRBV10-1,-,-,CASSASGGHSYEQYF,TGCGCCAGCAGTGCTTCCGGCGGGCACTCCTACGAGCAGTACTTC
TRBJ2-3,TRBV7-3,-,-,CASSLGGYADTQYF,TGTGCCAGCAGCTTAGGGGGGTACGCAGATACGCAGTATTTT
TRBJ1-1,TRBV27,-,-,CASSQWTDDEAFF,TGTGCCAGCAGTCAATGGACAGACGATGAAGCTTTCTTT
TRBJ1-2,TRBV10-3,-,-,CAISESWGGRGYTF,TGTGCCATCAGTGAGTCTTGGGGAGGTAGGGGCTACACCTTC
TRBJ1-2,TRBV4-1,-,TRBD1,CASSPDPTGTGQSYTF,TGCGCCAGCAGCCCGGATCCGACAGGGACAGGGCAAAGCTACACCTTC
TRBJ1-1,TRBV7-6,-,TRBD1,CASSLRQGNTEAFF,TGTGCCAGCAGCCTTAGACAGGGGAACACTGAAGCTTTCTTT
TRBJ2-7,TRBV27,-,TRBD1,CASSLGPTGFEQYF,TGTGCCAGCAGTTTAGGGCCGACAGGGTTCGAGCAGTACTTC
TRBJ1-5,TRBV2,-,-,CASSEAGSSTGGNQPQHF,TGTGCCAGCAGTGAAGCGGGGTCGTCGACAGGAGGCAATCAGCCCCAGCATTTT
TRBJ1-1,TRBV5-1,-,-,CASSSMYRDTSTEAFF,TGCGCCAGCAGCTCTATGTACCGGGACACCAGCACTGAAGCTTTCTTT
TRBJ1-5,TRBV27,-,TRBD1,CASGVPGQGRQPQHF,TGTGCCAGCGGCGTACCGGGACAGGGGAGGCAGCCCCAGCATTTT
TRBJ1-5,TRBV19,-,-,CASSLRTETADQPQHF,TGTGCCAGTAGCCTTCGGACAGAAACCGCCGATCAGCCCCAGCATTTT
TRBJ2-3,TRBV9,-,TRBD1,CASSGGQGANTDTQYF,TGTGCCAGCAGCGGGGGACAGGGGGCCAACACAGATACGCAGTATTTT
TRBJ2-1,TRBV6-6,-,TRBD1,CASTPGGPGQGKFF,TGTGCCAGCACTCCCGGGGGCCCGGGACAGGGAAAGTTCTTC
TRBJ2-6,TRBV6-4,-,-,CASSERSGANVLTF,TGTGCCAGCAGTGAGCGTTCTGGGGCCAACGTCCTGACTTTC
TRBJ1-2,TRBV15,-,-,CATSREKRTGGYTF,TGTGCCACCAGCAGAGAAAAGAGAACGGGTGGCTACACCTTC
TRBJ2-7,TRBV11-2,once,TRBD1,CASSLGQGVEQYF,TGTGCCAGCAGCTTAGGTCAGGGGGTCGAGCAGTACTTC
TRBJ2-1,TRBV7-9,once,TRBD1,CASMRPPGQRSYNEQFF,TGTGCCAGCATGCGACCTCCGGGACAGAGATCCTACAATGAGCAGTTCTTC
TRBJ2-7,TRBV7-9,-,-,CASSSGITNEQYF,TGTGCCAGCAGCTCCGGGATCACTAACGAGCAGTACTTC
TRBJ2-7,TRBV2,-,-,CASSTLPAGARHEQYF,TGTGCCAGCAGTACCCTACCGGCGGGCGCCCGGCACGAGCAGTACTTC
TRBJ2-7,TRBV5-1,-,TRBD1,CASSLGALGQGADEQYF,TGCGCCAGCAGCTTGGGTGCGTTGGGACAGGGGGCAGACGAGCAGTACTTC
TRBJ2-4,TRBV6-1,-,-,CASSEALLGGESNIQYF,TGTGCCAGCAGTGAAGCGCTTCTTGGGGGCGAGTCAAACATTCAGTACTTC
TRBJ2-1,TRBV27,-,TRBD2,CASSFGTSGSSYNEQFF,TGTGCCAGCAGTTTTGGGACTAGCGGCAGCTCCTACAATGAGCAGTTCTTC
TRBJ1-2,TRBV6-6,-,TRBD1,CASTLQGEDYGYTF,TGTGCCAGCACCTTACAGGGGGAGGACTATGGCTACACCTTC
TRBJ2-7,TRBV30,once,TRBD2,CAWSSGRHNEQYF,TGTGCCTGGAGTAGCGGGAGGCATAACGAGCAGTACTTC
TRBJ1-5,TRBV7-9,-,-,CASSLGGDQPQHF,TGTGCCAGCAGCTTGGGGGGGGATCAGCCCCAGCATTTT
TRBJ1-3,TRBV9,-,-,CASSVGKNGNTIYF,TGTGCCAGCAGCGTCGGGAAGAATGGAAACACCATATATTTT
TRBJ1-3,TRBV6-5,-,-,CASSYGQGSGNTIYF,TGTGCCAGCAGTTACGGGCAGGGCTCTGGAAACACCATATATTTT
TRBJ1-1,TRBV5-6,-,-,CASSLDGAYTEAFF,TGTGCCAGCAGCTTGGATGGGGCGTACACTGAAGCTTTCTTT
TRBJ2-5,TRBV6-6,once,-,CASSYFGQETQYF,TGTGCCAGCAGTTACTTCGGCCAAGAGACCCAGTACTTC
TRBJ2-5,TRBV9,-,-,CASSVSGGGPLQETQYF,TGTGCCAGCAGCGTCTCTGGCGGGGGCCCGCTCCAAGAGACCCAGTACTTC
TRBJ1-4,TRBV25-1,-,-,CASSELSGGPTNEKLFF,TGTGCCAGCAGTGAATTAAGCGGGGGACCAACTAATGAAAAACTGTTTTTT
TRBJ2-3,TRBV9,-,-,CASSVAGTSTDTQYF,TGTGCCAGCAGCGTAGCCGGGACTAGCACAGATACGCAGTATTTT
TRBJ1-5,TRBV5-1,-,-,CASPIHVGGDRNQPQHF,TGCGCCAGTCCCATCCATGTCGGAGGGGATAGAAATCAGCCCCAGCATTTT
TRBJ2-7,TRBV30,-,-,CAWDQQGYEQYF,TGTGCCTGGGACCAACAGGGTTACGAGCAGTACTTC
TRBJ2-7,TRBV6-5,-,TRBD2,CASSYSGLTPYEQYF,TGTGCCAGCAGTTACTCGGGACTAACTCCTTACGAGCAGTACTTC
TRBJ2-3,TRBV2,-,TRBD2,CASSEPGLETDTQYF,TGTGCCAGCAGTGAACCGGGACTAGAAACAGATACGCAGTATTTT
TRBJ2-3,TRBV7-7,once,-,CASSPAVARGKVADTQYF,TGTGCCAGCAGCCCAGCGGTGGCCAGGGGCAAGGTAGCAGATACGCAGTATTTT
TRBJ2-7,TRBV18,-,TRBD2,CASSPGLAGAYEQYF,TGTGCCAGCTCACCAGGACTAGCAGGGGCCTACGAGCAGTACTTC
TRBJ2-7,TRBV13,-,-,CASSLVQGNIGEQYF,TGTGCCAGCAGCTTAGTGCAGGGTAATATTGGCGAGCAGTACTTC
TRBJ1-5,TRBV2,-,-,CASSESGEGQPQHF,TGTGCCAGCAGTGAAAGCGGGGAAGGGCAGCCCCAGCATTTT
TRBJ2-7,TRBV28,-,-,CASAGSAQYF,TGTGCCAGCGCAGGGTCCGCGCAGTACTTC
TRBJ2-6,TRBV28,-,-,CASSVPYGSLRANVLTF,TGTGCCAGCAGTGTACCCTACGGGTCCTTACGGGCCAACGTCCTGACTTTC
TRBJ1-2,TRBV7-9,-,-,CASSLGARGHGYTF,TGTGCCAGCAGCTTAGGGGCCAGGGGCCATGGCTACACCTTC
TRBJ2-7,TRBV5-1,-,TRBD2,CASSELAGAYYEQYF,TGCGCCAGCAGCGAACTAGCGGGGGCCTACTACGAGCAGTACTTC
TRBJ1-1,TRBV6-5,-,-,CASSYAGHSTEAFF,TGTGCCAGCAGTTACGCCGGACATTCCACTGAAGCTTTCTTT
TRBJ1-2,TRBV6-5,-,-,CASSSFEQSSDGYTF,TGTGCCAGCAGTTCGTTCGAACAGAGTTCGGATGGCTACACCTTC